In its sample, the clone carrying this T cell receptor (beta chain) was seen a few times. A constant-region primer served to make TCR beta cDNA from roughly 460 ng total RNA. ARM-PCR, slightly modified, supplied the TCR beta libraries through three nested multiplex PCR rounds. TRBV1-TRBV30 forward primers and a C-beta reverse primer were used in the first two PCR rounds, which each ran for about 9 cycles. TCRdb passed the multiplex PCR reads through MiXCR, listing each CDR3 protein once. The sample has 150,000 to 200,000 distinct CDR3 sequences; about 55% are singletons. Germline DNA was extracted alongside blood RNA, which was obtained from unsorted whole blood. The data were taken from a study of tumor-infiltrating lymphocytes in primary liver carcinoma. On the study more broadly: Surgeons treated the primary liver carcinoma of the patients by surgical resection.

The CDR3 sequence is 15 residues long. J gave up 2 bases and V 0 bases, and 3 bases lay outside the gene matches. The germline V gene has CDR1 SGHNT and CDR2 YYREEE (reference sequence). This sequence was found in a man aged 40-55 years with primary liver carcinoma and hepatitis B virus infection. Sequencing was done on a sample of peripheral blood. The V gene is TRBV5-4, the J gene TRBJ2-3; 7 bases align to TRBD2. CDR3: CASSLAGGITDTQYF. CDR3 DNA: TGTGCCAGCAGCTTGGCGGGAGGCATCACAGATACGCAGTATTTT.